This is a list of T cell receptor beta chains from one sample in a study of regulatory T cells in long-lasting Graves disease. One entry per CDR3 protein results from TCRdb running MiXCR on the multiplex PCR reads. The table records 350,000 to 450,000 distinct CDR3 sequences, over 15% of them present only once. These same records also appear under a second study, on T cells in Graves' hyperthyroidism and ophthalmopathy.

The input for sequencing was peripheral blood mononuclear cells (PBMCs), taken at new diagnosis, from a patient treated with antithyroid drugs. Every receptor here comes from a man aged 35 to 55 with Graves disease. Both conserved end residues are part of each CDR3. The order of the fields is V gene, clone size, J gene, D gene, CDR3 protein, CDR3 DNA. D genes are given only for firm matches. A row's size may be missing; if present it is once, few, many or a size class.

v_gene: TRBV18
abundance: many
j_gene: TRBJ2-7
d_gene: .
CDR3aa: CASSLGRGSYEQYF
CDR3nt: TGTGCCAGCTCACTGGGACGGGGCTCCTACGAGCAGTACTTC

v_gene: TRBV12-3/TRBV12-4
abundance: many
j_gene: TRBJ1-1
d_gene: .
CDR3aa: CASSSTRGRNTEAFF
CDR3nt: TGTGCCAGCAGTTCAACGCGAGGGAGGAACACTGAAGCTTTCTTT

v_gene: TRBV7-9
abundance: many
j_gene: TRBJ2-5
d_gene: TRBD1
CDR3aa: CASSGHRGEETQYF
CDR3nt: TGTGCCAGCAGCGGCCACAGGGGTGAGGAGACCCAGTACTTC

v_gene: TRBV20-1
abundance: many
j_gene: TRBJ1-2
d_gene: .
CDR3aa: CSARVGGGIGYTF
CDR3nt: TGCAGTGCTAGAGTTGGGGGCGGAATTGGCTACACCTTC

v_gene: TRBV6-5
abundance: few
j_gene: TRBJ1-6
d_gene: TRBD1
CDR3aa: CASSYSAWTGENSPLHF
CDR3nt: TGTGCCAGCAGTTACTCGGCGTGGACAGGGGAAAATTCACCCCTCCACTTT

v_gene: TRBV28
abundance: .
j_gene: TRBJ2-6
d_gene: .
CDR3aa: CASSFPQARTSIVGANVLTF
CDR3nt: TGTGCCAGCAGTTTCCCCCAGGCCCGGACCTCAATTGTTGGGGCCAACGTCCTGACTTTC

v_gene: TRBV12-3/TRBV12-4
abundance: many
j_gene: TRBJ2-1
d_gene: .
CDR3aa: CANRGTRTYNEQFF
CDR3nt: TGTGCCAACAGAGGGACCCGAACCTACAATGAGCAGTTCTTC

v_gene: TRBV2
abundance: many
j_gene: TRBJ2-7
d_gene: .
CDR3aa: CASGSQNGPYEQYF
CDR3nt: TGTGCCAGTGGGAGTCAGAACGGGCCCTACGAGCAGTACTTC

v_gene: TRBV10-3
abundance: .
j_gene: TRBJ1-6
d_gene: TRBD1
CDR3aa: CATALGTGNHNSPLHF
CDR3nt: TGTGCCACCGCCTTGGGGACAGGCAACCATAATTCACCCCTCCACTTT

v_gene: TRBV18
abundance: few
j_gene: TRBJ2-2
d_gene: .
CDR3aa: CASQTNRVANTGELFF
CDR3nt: TGTGCCAGCCAGACTAACAGGGTCGCGAACACCGGGGAGCTGTTTTTT

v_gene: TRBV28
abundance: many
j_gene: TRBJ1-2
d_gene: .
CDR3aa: CASSRAAYGYTF
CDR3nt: TGTGCCAGCAGCCGGGCCGCCTATGGCTACACCTTC

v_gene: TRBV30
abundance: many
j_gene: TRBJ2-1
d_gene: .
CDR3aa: CASRSSYNEQFF
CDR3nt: TGTGCCAGCAGGTCCTCCTACAATGAGCAGTTCTTC

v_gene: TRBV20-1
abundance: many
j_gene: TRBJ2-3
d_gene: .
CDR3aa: CSARGSRGSTDTQYF
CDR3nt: TGCAGTGCCCGAGGCTCTAGAGGTAGCACAGATACGCAGTATTTT

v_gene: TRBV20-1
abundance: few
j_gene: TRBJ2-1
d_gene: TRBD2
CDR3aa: CSAREAAGNYNEQFF
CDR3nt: TGCAGTGCTAGAGAGGCAGCGGGAAATTACAATGAGCAGTTCTTC

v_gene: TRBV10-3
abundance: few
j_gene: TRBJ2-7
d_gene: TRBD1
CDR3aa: CAISESRTGGYGEQYF
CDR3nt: TGTGCCATCAGTGAGTCGAGGACAGGGGGATATGGCGAGCAGTACTTC